A single sample is the source of the 23 T cell receptor beta chains below, sequenced in a study of tumor and adjacent non-tumor tissue in lung cancer. This sample's RNA came from whole unsorted tissue. Three rounds of nested PCR, following a modified ARM-PCR protocol, produced the TCRbeta library. Via MiXCR, TCRdb re-called the multiplex PCR reads, giving one row per CDR3 protein. Among tens of thousands of distinct CDR3 sequences listed, just over 65% were seen once. The specimen sequenced was lung tumor tissue. These receptors all stem from a man aged 55 to 69 with non-small cell lung cancer.

About this clonotype itself: Lacking the conserved final phenylalanine or tryptophan, this CDR3 likely reflects a read error. The chain combines TRBV11-1 with TRBJ2-7; 10 positions match TRBD1. Germline CDR1 and CDR2: SGHAT and FQDESV (reference sequence). This CDR3 has 15 residues. In nucleotides, the CDR3 is TGTGCCCGCAGCACCGCGGGACAGGGGCATTACGAGCAGTACCTC. Protein: CARSTAGQGHYEQYL.

Comments on this clonotype: A much larger clone is a single base away; this may be a read error. Because the CDR3 is missing its conserved closing phenylalanine or tryptophan, this is likely a read error. The rearrangement links TRBV28 to TRBJ2-5; D is unresolved. Trimming shortened V by 6 bases and J by 2 bases, and 4 bases separated the two germline ends. This CDR3 spans 11 amino acids. Germline V CDR1 and CDR2: MDHEN, SYDVKM. CDR3: CASREQETQYL. CDR3 nucleotides: TGTGCCAGCAGGGAGCAAGAGACCCAGTACTTA.

Comment on this clonotype: This may be a read error: a much more frequent sequence differs by one nucleotide. DNA of the CDR3: TGTGCCAGCAGTCCTCTAATTGGCGGGCAGCCAAAAGAGACCAAGTACTTC. Translation gives CASSPLIGGQPKETKYF. The chain combines TRBV6-1 with TRBJ2-5, with D maybe TRBD2 (5 bases). Germline V CDR1 and CDR2: MNHNS, SASEGT. The CDR3 runs 17 residues.

The rearrangement joins TRBV4-3 to TRBJ1-5; D gene unclear. V lost 3 bases and J 6 bases, leaving 12 bases between the germline ends. Per the germline V gene, CDR1 is LGHNA and CDR2 is YSLEER. This CDR3 has 14 residues. The DNA for the CDR3 is TGCGCCAGCAGCCATGAGTTAAGGGCTCAGCCCCAGCATTTT. This translates into CASSHELRAQPQHF.

The chain links TRBV6-1 to TRBJ2-1; maybe TRBD2 (6 bases). The germline V gene has CDR1 MNHNS and CDR2 SASEGT. Trimming removed 7 bases at V and 8 bases at J, with 15 bases between. CDR3 length equals 13 residues. CDR3 sequence (DNA): TGTGCCAGCAACCTAGTGGGACTCGATGAGCAGTTCTTC. It encodes CASNLVGLDEQFF.

This clonotype was detected ten times or more. This chain uses TRBV29-1 with TRBJ2-3; the match to TRBD2 covers 8 bases. The CDR3 sequence is 12 residues long. V shed 7 bases, J shed 4 bases, and the junction held 4 bases outside the gene matches. The germline V gene encodes CDR1 SQVTM and CDR2 ANQGSEA. The CDR3 protein is CSGEREPDTQYF. CDR3 DNA: TGCAGCGGAGAGCGGGAGCCAGATACGCAGTATTTT.

About this clonotype: One junction end disagrees with the germline gene, perhaps due to a read error. The J gene is TRBJ2-7, the V gene TRBV13; no reliable D call. Germline loops: CDR1 PRHDT, CDR2 FYEKMQ (reference sequence). The CDR3 totals 11 residues. In DNA form, the CDR3 reads TGTGCCAGGAGCTTAGGGTGCGAGCAGTACTTC. Protein: CARSLGCEQYF.

Comments on this clonotype: Just one base apart from a much larger clone, this may be a read error. The chain carries TRBV6-5 and TRBJ1-2; D remains ambiguous. The ends were cut back, 2 bases at V and 7 bases at J, with 11 bases in the middle. The germline gives CDR1 MNHEY, CDR2 SVGAGI. CDR3 length: 13 amino acids. The CDR3 loop reads CASSYKDSSGYTF. The DNA of the CDR3 is TGTGCCAGCAGTTACAAGGATTCGAGTGGCTACACCTTC.

Worth noting for this clonotype: At one end, the junction sequence differs from germline, possibly due to a read error. This rearrangement joins TRBV7-3 to TRBJ2-1; 7 positions agree with TRBD1. The CDR3 extends over 16 amino acids. CDR1 and CDR2 (germline): SGHTA, FQGTGA. In nucleotides, the CDR3 is TGTGCCAGCAGCTTAAGAGGGGGCAGGTCCTGCAATGGGCAGTTCTTC. Its protein product is CASSLRGGRSCNGQFF.

The CDR3 DNA is TGTGCTAGCTGTCCAGGGGTGACCCAGTACTTC. Amino acids: CASCPGVTQYF. The chain combines TRBV12-3 or TRBV12-4 with TRBJ2-5, with D maybe TRBD1 (6 bases). This CDR3 contains 11 residues.

The genes are TRBV28 and TRBJ2-1; D not resolved. The CDR3 extends over 11 amino acids. The germline CDR1 and CDR2 sequences are MDHEN and SYDVKM. Trimming cost V 2 bases and J 13 bases, with 9 bases left between them. CDR3 nucleotide sequence: TGTGCCAGCAGTTTAGAGGCAGGACAGTTCTTC. It translates to CASSLEAGQFF.

CDR3 DNA sequence: TGTGCCAGCAGCCCTGTCGGGCCATCGTACGAGCAGTACTTC. The encoded protein is CASSPVGPSYEQYF. This chain links TRBV4-2 with TRBJ2-7; D not certain. In germline, CDR1 is LGHNA, CDR2 YNFKEQ. Trimming removed 4 bases from V and 4 bases from J, with 14 bases in between. The CDR3 totals 14 residues.

V usage is TRBV11-1 and J usage is TRBJ2-1; a possible D gene is TRBD2 (6 bases). The CDR3 runs 16 residues. Looked up from germline, CDR1 is SGHAT and CDR2 is FQDESV (reference sequence). Deletions cut 4 bases from V and 1 base from J, with 14 bases between. The CDR3 reads CASSSRPGTSYNEQFF. CDR3 DNA sequence: TGTGCCAGCAGCTCCCGCCCCGGGACTTCCTACAATGAGCAGTTCTTC.

This clonotype was seen repeatedly, ten times or more. V and J are TRBV28 and TRBJ2-1; D is possibly TRBD2 (6 bases). The CDR3 length is 14 residues. CDR1 is MDHEN and CDR2 is SYDVKM in the germline V gene. The V and J ends lost 2 bases and 3 bases respectively, with 8 bases between them. Here the CDR3 DNA reads TGTGCCAGCAGTTTAGGGCGGGGCTACAATGAGCAGTTCTTC. Residues: CASSLGRGYNEQFF.

V and J are TRBV27 and TRBJ2-4; a weak D match, TRBD1 (6 bases). CDR1 is MNHEY and CDR2 is SMNVEV in the germline V gene (reference sequence). The CDR3 totals 14 residues. Trimming left V 6 bases short and J 8 bases short, with 17 bases between. CDR3: CASRSTGSGHIQYF. CDR3 sequence (DNA): TGTGCCAGCAGAAGTACAGGGTCGGGTCACATTCAGTACTTC.

Points on this clonotype: A junction end diverges from the germline sequence, so it may reflect a read error. The gene calls are TRBV6-1 and TRBJ2-6; the D is unclear. This CDR3 is built from 16 residues. Germline lookup yields CDR1 MNHNS and CDR2 SASEGT. The CDR3 DNA reads as TGTGGCAGCAGTGAAGCGATGGGGATTGGGGCCAACGTCCTGACTTTC. Protein product: CGSSEAMGIGANVLTF.

This clonotype came up many times. V and J are TRBV4-2 and TRBJ1-4, with D unresolved. CDR1 and CDR2 from the germline V gene are LGHNA and YNFKEQ. CDR3 length: 14 residues. Deletions cut 1 base from V and 8 bases from J, with 11 bases between. Here the CDR3 DNA reads TGTGCCAGCAGCCAAGGTGGAGTAGGGGAAAAACTGTTTTTT. Translating it yields CASSQGGVGEKLFF.

The chain employs TRBV4-2 and TRBJ2-6; TRBD1 matches at 7 bases. The germline V gene has CDR1 LGHNA and CDR2 YNFKEQ. With V trimmed by 10 bases and J by 0 bases, 15 bases remained unmatched. The CDR3 runs to 18 residues. The CDR3 reads CANSQEGTVSSGANVLTF. In nucleotides, the CDR3 is TGTGCCAACAGTCAAGAAGGGACAGTGAGCTCTGGGGCCAACGTCCTGACTTTC.

This clonotype was counted at least ten times. The chain has TRBV5-1 and TRBJ2-1, with a possible D match to TRBD2 (7 bases). V dropped 1 base and J dropped 8 bases, with 13 bases sitting between them. This CDR3 is 14 amino acids long. CDR1 and CDR2 from the germline V gene are SGHRS and YFSETQ. CDR3 sequence reads: CASSLSSGGDEQFF. The CDR3 DNA follows: TGCGCCAGCAGCTTGTCTTCGGGGGGCGATGAGCAGTTCTTC.

Note on this clonotype: A read error may account for a junction end that differs from germline. V and J are TRBV11-3 and TRBJ2-1; a possible D gene is TRBD2 (5 bases). This CDR3 is 15 amino acids long. Germline V gene data show CDR1 as SGHNT and CDR2 as YENEEA. The CDR3 bases are TGTGCCCGCAACTTACGAGCGGCCTCCTACAATGAGCGGTTCTTC. Its translation is CARNLRAASYNERFF.

Regarding this clonotype: Given a much more abundant clone one base away, this may be a read error. The chain is built from TRBV6-5 and TRBJ1-5; tentative D call: TRBD1 (6 bases). This CDR3 comprises 14 residues. The germline gives CDR1 MNHEY, CDR2 SVGAGI. The CDR3 reads CASRPTGRNQSQHF. The CDR3 region has the DNA TGTGCCAGCAGACCTACAGGGCGGAATCAGTCCCAGCATTTT.

The rearrangement uses TRBV29-1 and TRBJ1-2; no clear D gene. The germline V gene has CDR1 SQVTM and CDR2 ANQGSEA. The CDR3 covers 12 residues. The CDR3 bases are TGCATAGCGGACCGGGCCGGCTATGGCTACACCTTC. This encodes CIADRAGYGYTF.

Details on this clonotype: A much larger clonotype is one base distant, so this may be a read error. V usage is TRBV6-2 or TRBV6-3 and J usage is TRBJ1-1; the match to TRBD1 covers 8 bases. This CDR3 contains 15 residues. Germline CDR1 MNHEY, CDR2 SVGEGT. V was clipped by 5 bases and J by 0 bases; unmatched bases: 5. The CDR3 loop reads CASSRGQGLNTEAFF. CDR3 in DNA: TGTGCCAGCAGTCGAGGACAGGGACTGAACACTGAAGCTTTCTTT.